This is a list of T cell receptor beta chains from one sample in a study of CD8 T cells in ankylosing spondylitis. MiXCR was run by TCRdb on the 5' RACE reads, yielding one entry per CDR3 protein. Among 84,000 or so distinct CDR3 sequences listed, 25% to 35% were seen once. The material sequenced was blood, either unsorted or a sorted T cell fraction (not recorded which). These receptor sequences come from a male donor with ankylosing spondylitis or in good health (not recorded which). CDR3s include the opening cysteine and the closing phenylalanine or tryptophan. The order of the fields is J gene, V gene, CDR3 protein.

J: TRBJ2-7; V: TRBV6-1; CDR3: CASSESQGGYEQYF
J: TRBJ2-3; V: TRBV20-1; CDR3: CSARGVGTTDTQYF
J: TRBJ1-4; V: TRBV18; CDR3: CASSPPGDEKLFF
J: TRBJ1-2; V: TRBV28; CDR3: CASSLLAYGYTF
J: TRBJ1-2; V: TRBV5-1; CDR3: CASSLEDYYGYTF
J: TRBJ2-3; V: TRBV10-3; CDR3: CAIRPSGSPDTQYF
J: TRBJ2-1; V: TRBV24-1; CDR3: CATSVEGNEQFF
J: TRBJ2-2; V: TRBV3-1; CDR3: CASNHEGDYTGELFF
J: TRBJ1-2; V: TRBV7-6; CDR3: CASSTGEYGYTF
J: TRBJ1-4; V: TRBV18; CDR3: CASSPIDSLANEKLFF
J: TRBJ1-2; V: TRBV29-1; CDR3: CSARSAGDRLTF
J: TRBJ2-5; V: TRBV29-1; CDR3: CSVQTGGQETQYF
J: TRBJ1-2; V: TRBV5-1; CDR3: CASSSVGDSIYGYTF
J: TRBJ2-1; V: TRBV7-3; CDR3: CASTSYNEQFF
J: TRBJ2-1; V: TRBV15; CDR3: CATSRELGLDNEQFF
J: TRBJ1-4; V: TRBV18; CDR3: CASSPRGHDEKLFF
J: TRBJ1-1; V: TRBV5-1; CDR3: CASSLGRMGNTEAFF
J: TRBJ2-5; V: TRBV20-1; CDR3: CSARPSGNQETQYF
J: TRBJ2-5; V: TRBV20-1; CDR3: CSALAGEWAQYF
J: TRBJ2-3; V: TRBV5-5; CDR3: CASSLEGYADTQYF
J: TRBJ2-3; V: TRBV6-1; CDR3: CASSEVNRGLADTQYF
J: TRBJ1-2; V: TRBV7-6; CDR3: CASSLEGSGGGGYTF
J: TRBJ2-5; V: TRBV20-1; CDR3: CSASPSGDEVGTQYF
J: TRBJ1-2; V: TRBV10-3; CDR3: CAISEGVGLRPANYGYTF
J: TRBJ2-2; V: TRBV20-1; CDR3: CSASAGLAGGPGTGELFF
J: TRBJ1-2; V: TRBV5-1; CDR3: CASTLDGHPTYGYTF
J: TRBJ2-5; V: TRBV7-3; CDR3: CASSLTNQETQYF
J: TRBJ2-5; V: TRBV4-2; CDR3: CASSHQAEGLGTQYF
J: TRBJ1-1; V: TRBV24-1; CDR3: CATSDYSGRAFF
J: TRBJ2-3; V: TRBV20-1; CDR3: CSASTDTQYF
J: TRBJ2-1; V: TRBV9; CDR3: CASSVKETSGFGNNEQFF
J: TRBJ1-1; V: TRBV20-1; CDR3: CSADPGQGSDGEAFF
J: TRBJ2-3; V: TRBV19; CDR3: CASSMVRGRAADTQYF
J: TRBJ2-2; V: TRBV5-6; CDR3: CASSLSVNTGELFF
J: TRBJ2-3; V: TRBV20-1; CDR3: CSAKGVFEDTQYF
J: TRBJ2-3; V: TRBV5-1; CDR3: CASNKYSGRSTDTQYF
J: TRBJ2-1; V: TRBV11-2; CDR3: CASSLEAADYNEQFF
J: TRBJ2-5; V: TRBV14; CDR3: CASSQDDGETSEAQETQYF
J: TRBJ2-1; V: TRBV24-1; CDR3: CATSDSGNEQFF
J: TRBJ2-2; V: TRBV20-1; CDR3: CSARDPFSNTGELFF
J: TRBJ2-2; V: TRBV30; CDR3: CAWSTGVPGELFF
J: TRBJ2-7; V: TRBV7-2; CDR3: CASSPRIGATYEQYF
J: TRBJ2-5; V: TRBV28; CDR3: CASKGTLESETQYF
J: TRBJ1-5; V: TRBV24-1; CDR3: CATSDTHGGWSNQPQHF
J: TRBJ1-5; V: TRBV7-3; CDR3: CASSATGFVSNQPQHF
J: TRBJ1-1; V: TRBV12-3/TRBV12-4; CDR3: CASSPAGAFF
J: TRBJ2-5; V: TRBV24-1; CDR3: CATSDLGTLGGETQYF
J: TRBJ2-5; V: TRBV12-3/TRBV12-4; CDR3: CASSFGVQETQYF
J: TRBJ2-3; V: TRBV12-3/TRBV12-4; CDR3: CASSFPSNFADTQYF
J: TRBJ2-1; V: TRBV5-4; CDR3: CASSSTLRTLRYNEQFF